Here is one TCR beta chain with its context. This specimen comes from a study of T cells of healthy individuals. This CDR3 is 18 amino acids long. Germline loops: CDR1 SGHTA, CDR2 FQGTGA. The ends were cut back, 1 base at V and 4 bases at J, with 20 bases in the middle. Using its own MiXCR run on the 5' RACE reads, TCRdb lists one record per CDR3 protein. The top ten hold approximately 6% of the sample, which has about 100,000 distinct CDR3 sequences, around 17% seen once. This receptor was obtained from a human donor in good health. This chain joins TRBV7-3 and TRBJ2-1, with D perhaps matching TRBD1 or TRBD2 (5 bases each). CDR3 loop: CASSLKGIRDATYNEQFF. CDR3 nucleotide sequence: TGTGCCAGCAGCTTAAAAGGCATCCGGGACGCGACTTACAATGAGCAGTTCTTC.